This paragraph covers one T cell receptor beta chain sequence. This specimen comes from a study of blood T cell repertoires in COVID-19. Study context: The United States, Italy and Spain supplied acute and convalescent COVID-19 samples. In each case, the material was cDNA or gDNA derived from T cells, B-cell-depleted T cells, or PBMCs.

Germline V gene lookup returns CDR1 SGHNT and CDR2 YENEEA. V shed 5 bases and J shed 7 bases, with 12 bases lying between them. This CDR3 has 13 residues. Original data processing: How many nucleated cells were present was estimated from reference gene primer amplification. The table came from immunoSEQ multiplex PCR; TCRdb's copy has only in-frame clones and leaves some out. For V, J and clone size, that table is used; D and trimming come from the DNA. The repertoire holds 90,000 to 100,000 clones, with around 85% as singletons. Source material: peripheral blood. This chain joins TRBV11-3 and TRBJ2-1; D perhaps matches TRBD1 (6 bases). This clonotype was sampled from a man older than 75 with acute or convalescent COVID-19. CDR3 sequence: CASSRGQRNEQFF. DNA for the CDR3: TGTGCCAGCAGCCGTGGACAGAGGAATGAGCAGTTCTTC.